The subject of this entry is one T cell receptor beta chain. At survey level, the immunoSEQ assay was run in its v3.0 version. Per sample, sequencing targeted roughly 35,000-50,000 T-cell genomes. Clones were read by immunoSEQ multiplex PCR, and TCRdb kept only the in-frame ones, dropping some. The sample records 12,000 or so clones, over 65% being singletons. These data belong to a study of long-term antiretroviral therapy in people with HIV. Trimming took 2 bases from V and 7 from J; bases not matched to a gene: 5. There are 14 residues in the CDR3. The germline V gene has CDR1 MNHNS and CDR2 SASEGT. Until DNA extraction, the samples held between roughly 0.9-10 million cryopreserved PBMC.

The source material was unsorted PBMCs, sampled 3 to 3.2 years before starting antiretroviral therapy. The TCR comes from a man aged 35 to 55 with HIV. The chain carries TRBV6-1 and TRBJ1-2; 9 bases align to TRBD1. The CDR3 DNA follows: TGTGCCAGCAGTGAATTAGGACAGGGGAGTGGCTACACCTTC. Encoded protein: CASSELGQGSGYTF.